This T cell receptor (beta chain) stems from a study of T cells expressing NK-cell markers. Study at large: The study drew TCR beta repertoires from sorted CD3+CD56+NKG2C+, CD3+CD56+NKG2C- and CD3+CD56-NKG2C+ T cells. HCMV seropositivity marked most of the eight sequenced donors; one was seronegative.

The CDR3 covers 14 residues. CDR1 is SQVTM, CDR2 ANQGSEA, per germline. In generating TCR beta cDNA, 5'RACE template switching with UMIs was used. TCRdb reprocessed the 5' RACE reads, keeping one entry per CDR3 protein, no DNA. This table holds about 540,000 distinct CDR3 sequences. The chain combines TRBV29-1 with TRBJ2-3; the TRBD1 assignment by TCRdb is unverifiable without DNA. The source material was blood T cells: a sorted CD56 or NKG2C T cell subset, CD4+ or CD8+ T cells, or bulk PBMC T cells (not recorded which). The sequence was collected from a man aged 18-30 years in good health. The CDR3 spells CSLTRTGGKDTQYF.